The 21 T cell receptor beta chains below were found in one sample sequenced in a study of response to subunit inactivated influenza vaccine. MiXCR was run by TCRdb on the RT-PCR reads, yielding one entry per CDR3 protein. The sample lists some 500,000 distinct CDR3 sequences, over 10% occurring once. The source was PBMCs from blood, collected about 40 days after vaccination. The receptors were gathered from a man aged 50 or older who received an inactivated influenza vaccine.

This chain connects TRBV28 to TRBJ2-5, with TRBD1 as a possible D gene (6 bases). Trimming took 6 bases from V and 3 from J, leaving 20 bases between them. Looked up from germline, CDR1 is MDHEN and CDR2 is SYDVKM. The CDR3 totals 16 residues. CDR3 protein: CASSSYGQIRKETQYF. CDR3 sequence (DNA): TGTGCCAGCAGCTCTTACGGACAGATCCGTAAAGAGACCCAGTACTTC.

This clonotype was recorded many times. The genes are TRBV29-1 and TRBJ2-3; TRBD1 aligns across 9 bases. The CDR3 spans 14 residues. Trimming cost V 8 bases and J 2 bases; bases outside gene matches: 8. The V gene's germline CDR1 is SQVTM and CDR2 ANQGSEA. The CDR3 DNA is TGCAGCACAAGACAGGGGGGCGTCACAGATACGCAGTATTTT. Translation gives CSTRQGGVTDTQYF.

This clonotype has more than one count but fewer than ten. A read error may produce the germline difference seen at one junction end. The chain recombines TRBV7-7 with TRBJ2-3; the match to TRBD1 covers 7 bases. CDR1 SSHAT and CDR2 FNYEAQ come from the germline V gene (reference sequence). CDR3 length equals 15 residues. The CDR3 DNA is TGTGCTAGCAGCCCAGCAGGGGGTAGGGCAGATACGCAGTATTTT. It specifies CASSPAGGRADTQYF.

This clonotype was seen more than once but under ten times. The J gene is TRBJ1-1, the V gene TRBV5-1; D remains unclear. Per germline, CDR1 SGHRS and CDR2 YFSETQ. Trimming stripped 0 bases from V and 2 bases from J, with 11 bases between. The CDR3 covers 15 residues. The CDR3 DNA reads TGCGCCAGCAGCTTGGCGGCAGCGTCTAACACTGAAGCTTTCTTT. This encodes CASSLAAASNTEAFF. The entire variable domain, with the rest obtained from reference TRBV5-1 and TRBJ1-1, is as follows: KAGVTQTPRYLIKTRGQQVTLSCSPISGHRSVSWYQQTPGQGLQFLFEYFSETQRNKGNFPGRFSGRQFSNSRSEMNVSTLELGDSALYLCASSLAAASNTEAFFGQGTRLTVV.

This clonotype was detected many times. The chain uses TRBV28 and TRBJ2-3; D remains ambiguous. Germline V lookup: CDR1 MDHEN, CDR2 SYDVKM. With 1 base removed from V and 6 bases from J, the gap between germline ends came to 8 bases. The CDR3 extends over 13 amino acids. Here the CDR3 reads CASSLSGEDTQYF. CDR3 coding DNA: TGTGCCAGCAGTTTATCTGGCGAGGATACGCAGTATTTT.

This clonotype has at least ten counts. This chain connects TRBV6-1 to TRBJ2-7, with 13 nucleotides matching TRBD2. This CDR3 has 15 residues. Germline V lookup: CDR1 MNHNS, CDR2 SASEGT. V lost 6 bases, J lost 5 bases, and 7 bases stayed unmatched. This chain's CDR3 is CASSDTGTSGNEQYF. Here the CDR3 DNA reads TGTGCCAGCAGCGATACCGGGACTAGCGGGAACGAGCAGTACTTC.

This clonotype has only a few counts. The rearrangement links TRBV7-6 to TRBJ2-5; D unresolved. The V end lost 5 bases, the J end lost 2 bases, and 12 bases lay between the germline ends. The CDR3 is made up of 14 amino acids. CDR1 and CDR2 (germline): SGHVS, FNYEAQ. The CDR3 DNA is TGTGCCAGCAGCCCCGGGTCTATACAAGAGACCCAGTACTTC. Protein product: CASSPGSIQETQYF. The variable domain in full, completed from reference TRBV7-6 and TRBJ2-5, reads GAGVSQSPRYKVTKRGQDVALRCDPISGHVSLYWYRQALGQGPEFLTYFNYEAQQDKSGLPNDRFSAERPEGSISTLTIQRTEQRDSAMYRCASSPGSIQETQYFGPGTRLLVL.

This clonotype was counted only a few times. The chain combines TRBV7-8 with TRBJ2-1; no clear D. There are 12 residues in the CDR3. The germline V gene has CDR1 SGHVS and CDR2 FQNEAQ. V gave up 4 bases and J gave up 7 bases, with 8 bases separating them. In DNA, the CDR3 is TGTGCCAGCAGCTACGCGTTAAATGAGCAGTTCTTC. Translated: CASSYALNEQFF.

This chain uses TRBV7-2 with TRBJ2-7, with 10 positions matching TRBD1. Losses at the gene ends were 0 bases for V and 2 bases for J; bases not matched to a gene: 13. The germline CDR1 and CDR2 sequences are SGHTA and FQGNSA. The CDR3 contains 19 residues. In DNA, the CDR3 is TGTGCCAGCAGCTTAGCCTTCTCGCTAAGACAGGGGGCTACCTACGAGCAGTACTTC. Translating it yields CASSLAFSLRQGATYEQYF.

The chain carries TRBV20-1 and TRBJ2-5; TRBD1 agrees at 12 bases. Germline CDR1 is DFQATT and CDR2 is SNEGSKA (reference sequence). The CDR3 is 14 residues long. V shed 7 bases and J 5 bases; nucleotides not matched to a gene: 8. Here the CDR3 reads CSGPGQGARETQYF. The CDR3 DNA follows: TGCAGTGGTCCGGGACAGGGGGCTAGGGAGACCCAGTACTTC.

The V call is TRBV7-2, the J call TRBJ2-7; D is perhaps TRBD1 or TRBD2 (6 bases each). Germline V gene data show CDR1 as SGHTA and CDR2 as FQGNSA. V was clipped by 5 bases and J by 6 bases, with 17 bases between them. The CDR3 is 14 residues long. This CDR3 reads CASSTLQGAGEQYF. The CDR3 coding sequence is TGTGCCAGCAGCACACTACAGGGAGCGGGCGAGCAGTACTTC. Full variable domain (remainder filled in from reference TRBV7-2 and TRBJ2-7): GAGVSQSPSNKVTEKGKDVELRCDPISGHTALYWYRQSLGQGLEFLIYFQGNSAPDKSGLPSDRFSAERTGGSVSTLTIQRTQQEDSAVYLCASSTLQGAGEQYFGPGTRLTVT.

This clonotype was counted a single time. The CDR3 bases are TGTGCCAGCAGCCCAGGACTAGCGGGGCGCGAGCAGTACTTC. It codes for CASSPGLAGREQYF. The V gene is TRBV4-2, the J gene TRBJ2-7; 12 nucleotides match TRBD2. The CDR3 extends over 14 amino acids. Germline values: CDR1 LGHNA, CDR2 YNFKEQ. With V trimmed by 4 bases and J by 6 bases, 4 bases remained unmatched.

Many counts were recorded for this clonotype. The gene calls are TRBV15 and TRBJ2-7, with 8 bases aligning to TRBD1. CDR1 is LNHNV and CDR2 is YYDKDF in the germline V gene (reference sequence). CDR3 size: 15 residues. Trimming took 5 bases from V and 2 from J; bases not matched to a gene: 8. CDR3 bases: TGTGCCACCAGCTCCGGCAGGGGGCTCACCTACGAGCAGTACTTC. It specifies CATSSGRGLTYEQYF.

J is TRBJ2-3 and V is TRBV11-1, with a possible D match to TRBD1 (6 bases). Trimming took off 1 base at V and 6 bases at J, with 11 bases between the two ends. Germline V CDR1 and CDR2: SGHAT, FQDESV (reference sequence). This CDR3 region has 14 residues. DNA of the CDR3: TGTGCCAGCAGCTTAGTGGGGGCACCGGATACGCAGTATTTT. Translated: CASSLVGAPDTQYF.

The rearrangement joins TRBV10-3 to TRBJ2-3; D remains ambiguous. This CDR3 contains 16 residues. Germline V lookup: CDR1 ENHRY, CDR2 SYGVKD. Deletions cut 0 bases from V and 0 bases from J, with 10 bases between. CDR3 amino acids: CAISESQRSSTDTQYF. The CDR3 nucleotides are TGTGCCATCAGTGAGTCGCAGCGTTCTAGCACAGATACGCAGTATTTT.

J is TRBJ2-2 and V is TRBV9, with D possibly being TRBD1 (5 bases). Germline V lookup: CDR1 SGDLS, CDR2 YYNGEE. The V end was cut by 2 bases, the J end by 1 base, with 6 bases between. CDR3 length: 14 amino acids. DNA of the CDR3: TGTGCCAGCAGCGTTACAGGGAACACCGGGGAGCTGTTTTTT. Protein: CASSVTGNTGELFF.

The table lists this clonotype with a few counts. The genes are TRBV12-3 or TRBV12-4 and TRBJ1-1; D is possibly TRBD1 (5 bases). The V end was cut by 2 bases, the J end by 1 base, with 11 bases between. The CDR3 is made up of 15 amino acids. The CDR3, as DNA: TGTGCCAGCAGTTTAAGGGCTCAGGGGAACACTGAAGCTTTCTTT. It translates to CASSLRAQGNTEAFF.

The chain combines TRBV20-1 with TRBJ2-3; 7 nucleotides match TRBD2. CDR3 length: 15 amino acids. CDR1 is DFQATT, CDR2 SNEGSKA, per germline (reference sequence). J was trimmed by 2 bases and V by 1 base; bases with no gene match: 6. CDR3 nucleotides: TGCAGTGCTAGAGGGGGCAGCGGGAACACAGATACGCAGTATTTT. It codes for CSARGGSGNTDTQYF.

The V and J genes are TRBV4-3 and TRBJ2-2, with D possibly TRBD2 on 5 matching bases. Germline CDR1 LGHNA, CDR2 YSLEER. The CDR3 is 16 amino acids. V was shortened by 0 bases and J by 7 bases, with 15 bases between the two germline ends. In DNA form, the CDR3 reads TGCGCCAGCAGCCAAGATAGAGGGCGTCGGAGCGGGGAGCTGTTTTTT. Translation: CASSQDRGRRSGELFF.

This clonotype was recorded many times. This sequence joins TRBV12-3 or TRBV12-4 and TRBJ1-1, with D possibly TRBD1 on 5 matching bases. This CDR3 has 14 amino acids. The ends were cut back, 3 bases at V and 6 bases at J, with 14 bases in the middle. The CDR3 protein is CASSLGGRTAEAFF. The CDR3 coding sequence is TGTGCCAGCAGTTTGGGGGGACGAACCGCTGAAGCTTTCTTT.

This clonotype has a count of ten or more. The CDR3 sequence: CASSSIYLDREKNYGYTF. For the CDR3, the DNA is TGTGCCAGCAGCTCAATATACCTCGACAGGGAAAAAAACTATGGCTACACCTTC. The chain couples TRBV11-1 to TRBJ1-2; 7 bases map to TRBD1. CDR1 and CDR2 (germline): SGHAT, FQDESV (reference sequence). This CDR3 is 18 amino acids long. J lost 2 bases, V lost 4 bases, and 16 bases had no gene match. The full variable domain, rest sourced from reference TRBV11-1 and TRBJ1-2, is EAEVAQSPRYKITEKSQAVAFWCDPISGHATLYWYRQILGQGPELLVQFQDESVVDDSQLPKDRFSAERLKGVDSTLKIQPAELGDSAMYLCASSSIYLDREKNYGYTFGSGTRLTVV.